Included here is one T cell receptor (beta chain) sequence, with context. The junction had 10 bases not matched to a gene; V was cut back by 5 bases and J by 7 bases. CDR1 is SGHTA and CDR2 is FQGNSA in the germline V gene. The CDR3 runs to 14 residues. The sample belongs to a study of human T cells and chemical hapten exposure. Study at large: A mostly female patient group had alopecia areata, totalis or universalis.

Study processing details: Around 91,000 TCRs per sample was the median, with a range of roughly 23,224 to 750,000. TCRdb re-called the RACE reads with MiXCR, one entry per CDR3 protein. These V and J calls derive from TCRdb rather than the authors' analysis. This table has 87,000 or so distinct CDR3 sequences, 9.6% appearing once. Time point reported: pre-sensitization, week 0. Treatment specified: therapeutic diphenylcyclopropenone sensitization with weekly scalp DPC. The chain couples TRBV7-2 to TRBJ1-1; 7 nucleotides line up with TRBD1. The sample here was whole blood, taken in connection with sensitization to the hapten diphenylcyclopropenone (DPC). The clonotype was recovered from a woman aged 40 to 50 with alopecia areata. Some clones in this sample may be carry-over from other donors' samples. The CDR3 nucleotides read TGTGCCAGCAGCCCCCGACAGGGATCGGGTGAAGCTTTCTTT. Amino acid sequence: CASSPRQGSGEAFF.